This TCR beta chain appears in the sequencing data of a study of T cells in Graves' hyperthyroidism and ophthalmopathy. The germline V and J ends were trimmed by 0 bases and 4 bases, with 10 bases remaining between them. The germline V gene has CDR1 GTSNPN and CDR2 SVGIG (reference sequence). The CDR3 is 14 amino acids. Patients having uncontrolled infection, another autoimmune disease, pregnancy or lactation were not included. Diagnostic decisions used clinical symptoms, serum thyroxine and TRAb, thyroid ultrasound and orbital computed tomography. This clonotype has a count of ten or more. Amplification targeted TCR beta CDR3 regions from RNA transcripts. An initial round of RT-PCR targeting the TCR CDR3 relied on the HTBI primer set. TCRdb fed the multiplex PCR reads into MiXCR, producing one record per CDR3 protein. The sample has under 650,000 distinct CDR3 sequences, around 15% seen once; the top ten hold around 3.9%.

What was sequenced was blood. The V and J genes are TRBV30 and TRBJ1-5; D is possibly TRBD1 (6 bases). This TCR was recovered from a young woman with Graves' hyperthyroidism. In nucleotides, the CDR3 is TGTGCCTGGAGTGTACATACAGGGAATCAGCCCCAGCATTTT. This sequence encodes CAWSVHTGNQPQHF.